This paragraph reports one TCR beta chain. V dropped 2 bases and J dropped 5 bases, with 7 bases sitting between them. CDR1 is SGHVS and CDR2 is FNYEAQ in the germline V gene. The CDR3 runs to 13 residues. These data belong to a study of blood T cells in healthy people across ages. At the level of the study: In model experiments, template switching was able to capture about one barcoded beta molecule for every two T cells that were present.

Through a sample-barcoded 5' primer and a J-beta primer mix, a second PCR was run for 7 to 11 cycles. Per sample, CDR3-containing paired-end reads numbered at least 2.5 million. TCRdb used MiXCR to reprocess the 5' RACE reads, holding one entry per CDR3 protein. The sample has 1.5 million to 2 million distinct CDR3 sequences; roughly 49% are singletons. This receptor was taken from a woman aged 40 to 55 in good health. The chain is built from TRBV7-6 and TRBJ1-5; no clear D. The sequenced material came from blood. CDR3 nucleotides: TGTGCCAGCAGCTTATTAATTGATCAGCCCCAGCATTTT. It is translated as CASSLLIDQPQHF.